Sequencing of this T cell receptor beta chain was carried out in a study of response to subunit inactivated influenza vaccine. In TCRdb, the RT-PCR reads were re-called with MiXCR into one record per CDR3 protein. This table holds 600,000 to 850,000 distinct CDR3 sequences, 14% found once. Between the trimmed V and J ends, which lost 0 bases and 4 bases, there was a span of 12 bases. Germline V gives CDR1 DFQATT, CDR2 SNEGSKA (reference sequence). The CDR3 sequence is 14 residues long. The gene calls are TRBV20-1 and TRBJ1-1, with D perhaps TRBD1 (6 bases). This sequence originates from a man aged 50 to 60 who received an inactivated influenza vaccine. The sequencing used PBMCs from blood, collected around 15 days before vaccination. This chain's CDR3 is CSARDGGGGTEAFF. The CDR3 coding sequence is TGCAGTGCTAGAGATGGGGGCGGTGGCACTGAAGCTTTCTTT.